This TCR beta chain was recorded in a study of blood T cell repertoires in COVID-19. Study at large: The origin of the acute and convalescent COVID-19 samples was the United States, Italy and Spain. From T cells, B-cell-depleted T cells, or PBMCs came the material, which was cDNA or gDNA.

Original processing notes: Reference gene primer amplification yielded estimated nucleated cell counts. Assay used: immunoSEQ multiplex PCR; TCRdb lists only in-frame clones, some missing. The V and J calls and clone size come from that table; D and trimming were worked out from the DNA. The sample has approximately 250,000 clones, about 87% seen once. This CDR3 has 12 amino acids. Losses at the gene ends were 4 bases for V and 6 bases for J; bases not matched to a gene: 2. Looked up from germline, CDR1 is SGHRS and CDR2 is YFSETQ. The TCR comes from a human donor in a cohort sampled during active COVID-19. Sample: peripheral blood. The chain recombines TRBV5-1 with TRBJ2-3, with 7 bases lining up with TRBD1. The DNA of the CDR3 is TGCGCCAGCAGCATACAGGGGGATACGCAGTATTTT. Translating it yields CASSIQGDTQYF. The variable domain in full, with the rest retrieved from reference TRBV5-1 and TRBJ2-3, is KAGVTQTPRYLIKTRGQQVTLSCSPISGHRSVSWYQQTPGQGLQFLFEYFSETQRNKGNFPGRFSGRQFSNSRSEMNVSTLELGDSALYLCASSIQGDTQYFGPGTRLTVL.